The rows below give T cell receptor beta chains drawn from one sample of a study of regulatory T cells in long-lasting Graves disease. TCRdb reprocessed the multiplex PCR reads via MiXCR and lists one record per CDR3 protein. The table records a few hundred thousand distinct CDR3 sequences, around 16% of them present only once. Another study also made use of these data, one on T cells in Graves' hyperthyroidism and ophthalmopathy.

Material: peripheral blood mononuclear cells (PBMCs), obtained at new diagnosis, from a patient treated with antithyroid drugs. The receptors derive from a woman aged 40 to 55 with Graves disease. Both conserved end residues are part of each CDR3. The D gene is left open where the match is weak. Only part of the rows carry a size: once, few, many, or a class if the clone is expanded.

j_gene | v_gene | abundance | d_gene | CDR3aa | CDR3nt
TRBJ1-5 | TRBV28 | many | - | CASTRADYSNQPQHF | TGTGCCAGCACCCGGGCAGACTATAGCAATCAGCCCCAGCATTTT
TRBJ1-2 | TRBV27 | many | - | CASSSNRDNYGYTF | TGTGCCAGCAGCTCAAACCGGGACAACTATGGCTACACCTTC
TRBJ2-1 | TRBV11-2 | few | - | CASSRSAYEQFF | TGTGCCAGCAGCCGATCGGCCTATGAGCAGTTCTTC
TRBJ1-6 | TRBV7-2 | once | - | CASSPSPYSPPHF | TGTGCCAGCAGCCCGAGCCCTTATTCACCCCCCCACTTT
TRBJ2-7 | TRBV30 | many | - | CAWSLRGGREQYF | TGTGCCTGGAGTTTGCGAGGGGGTAGGGAGCAGTACTTC
TRBJ2-4 | TRBV20-1 | - | - | CSAVQGTKNIQYF | TGCAGTGCTGTACAGGGAACCAAAAACATTCAGTACTTC
TRBJ2-5 | TRBV11-3 | many | - | CASSLVDETQYF | TGTGCCAGCAGCTTAGTTGACGAGACCCAGTACTTC
TRBJ1-2 | TRBV29-1 | many | - | CSVIGRYGNSYTF | TGCAGCGTGATAGGACGGTACGGAAATTCCTACACCTTC
TRBJ2-7 | TRBV6-1 | many | TRBD2 | CASMDSSGSYEQYF | TGTGCCAGCATGGACTCTAGCGGGAGCTACGAGCAGTACTTC
TRBJ2-3 | TRBV15 | many | - | CATSRLVLPAPQYF | TGTGCCACCAGCAGACTAGTTTTGCCCGCCCCGCAGTATTTT
TRBJ2-7 | TRBV28 | many | - | CASTHRPNQDYEQYF | TGTGCCAGCACCCACCGCCCCAATCAAGACTACGAGCAGTACTTC
TRBJ1-1 | TRBV2 | many | - | CASTGTRNTEAFF | TGTGCCAGTACCGGGACAAGAAACACTGAAGCTTTCTTT
TRBJ2-1 | TRBV12-3/TRBV12-4 | many | TRBD2 | CASSAEGASGSVEQFF | TGTGCCAGCAGTGCCGAGGGGGCTAGCGGGAGCGTAGAGCAGTTCTTC
TRBJ1-4 | TRBV7-6 | - | - | CASSLSSGPNEKLFF | TGTGCCAGCAGCTTAAGTAGCGGCCCTAATGAAAAACTGTTTTTT
TRBJ2-3 | TRBV7-9 | many | TRBD1 | CASSLGRQGADTQYF | TGTGCCAGCAGCCTCGGGAGACAGGGGGCAGATACGCAGTATTTT
TRBJ1-1 | TRBV11-3 | - | TRBD1 | CASSLVGKWGTVNTEAFF | TGTGCCAGCAGCTTAGTTGGAAAGTGGGGGACAGTGAACACTGAAGCTTTCTTT
TRBJ1-5 | TRBV20-1 | - | - | CSARPTQGYQPQHF | TGCAGTGCTAGGCCCACCCAGGGATATCAGCCCCAGCATTTT
TRBJ2-7 | TRBV27 | many | - | CASSLGFEQYF | TGTGCCAGCAGTTTAGGGTTCGAGCAGTACTTC
TRBJ2-2 | TRBV5-1 | few | TRBD2 | CASSLEDSSGKTGELFF | TGCGCCAGCAGCTTGGAGGATAGTAGCGGGAAGACCGGGGAGCTGTTTTTT
TRBJ1-6 | TRBV27 | many | TRBD1 | CASSSGTDNSPLHF | TGTGCCAGCAGTTCTGGGACAGATAATTCACCCCTCCACTTT
TRBJ2-2 | TRBV28 | many | TRBD2 | CASSLLLAGVTGELFF | TGTGCCAGCAGTTTATTGCTAGCGGGAGTCACCGGGGAGCTGTTTTTT
TRBJ2-5 | TRBV29-1 | many | - | CSVDEGRETQYF | TGCAGCGTTGACGAGGGGAGGGAGACCCAGTACTTC
TRBJ1-2 | TRBV20-1 | once | - | CSARQDYGYTF | TGCAGTGCAAGGCAGGATTATGGCTACACCTTC
TRBJ2-7 | TRBV12-3/TRBV12-4 | few | TRBD1 | CASSPRQGTDEQYF | TGTGCCAGCAGTCCCCGACAGGGGACCGACGAGCAGTACTTC
TRBJ2-1 | TRBV11-3 | many | - | CASSFEGSSGHNEQFF | TGTGCCAGCAGCTTCGAGGGGTCAAGCGGGCACAATGAGCAGTTCTTC
TRBJ2-5 | TRBV20-1 | many | TRBD2 | CSALAGQETQYF | TGCAGTGCCTTAGCGGGCCAAGAGACCCAGTACTTC
TRBJ2-1 | TRBV12-3/TRBV12-4 | many | TRBD1 | CASSLPGQGRGLTHPFPPYNEQFF | TGTGCCAGCAGTTTACCGGGACAGGGTAGGGGCCTAACCCACCCCTTCCCCCCGTACAATGAGCAGTTCTTC
TRBJ2-7 | TRBV20-1 | - | TRBD1 | CSARDTPGQGAYEQYF | TGCAGTGCTAGAGATACCCCGGGACAGGGGGCTTACGAGCAGTACTTC
TRBJ2-7 | TRBV28 | - | TRBD1 | CASSLTGTVSSYEQYF | TGTGCCAGCAGTTTGACCGGGACAGTTAGCTCCTACGAGCAGTACTTC
TRBJ1-5 | TRBV12-3/TRBV12-4 | many | - | CASSFGRGFSNQPQHF | TGTGCCAGCAGTTTTGGGAGGGGATTTAGCAATCAGCCCCAGCATTTT
TRBJ1-6 | TRBV30 | few | - | CASSREHDHSPLHF | TGTGCCAGCAGCCGGGAGCACGATCATTCACCCCTCCACTTT
TRBJ2-7 | TRBV7-8 | - | - | CASSLEAGGDEQYF | TGTGCCAGCAGCTTAGAAGCAGGGGGGGACGAGCAGTACTTC
TRBJ1-3 | TRBV6-5 | few | - | CASSYPPTGNTIYF | TGTGCCAGCAGTTACCCTCCCACTGGAAACACCATATATTTT
TRBJ2-1 | TRBV12-3/TRBV12-4 | - | TRBD2 | CASSFGTSADEQFF | TGTGCCAGCAGTTTCGGGACTAGCGCGGATGAGCAGTTCTTC
TRBJ2-2 | TRBV5-1 | - | - | CATRPGGDTGELFF | TGCGCCACCCGTCCGGGTGGGGACACCGGGGAGCTGTTTTTT
TRBJ2-2 | TRBV4-3 | - | - | CASSQDRRDWDTGELFF | TGCGCCAGCAGCCAAGATCGACGGGATTGGGACACCGGGGAGCTGTTTTTT
TRBJ2-5 | TRBV20-1 | - | TRBD2 | CSARLSGLAAPQETQYF | TGCAGTGCACGACTTTCGGGACTAGCGGCCCCCCAAGAGACCCAGTACTTC
TRBJ1-4 | TRBV28 | - | - | CACSPVEGNEKLFF | TGTGCCTGCAGCCCCGTCGAAGGGAATGAAAAACTGTTTTTT
TRBJ2-3 | TRBV28 | many | TRBD2 | CASSLSIAGGATDTQYF | TGTGCCAGCAGTTTATCAATAGCGGGAGGTGCCACAGATACGCAGTATTTT
TRBJ2-7 | TRBV2 | many | TRBD1 | CASIGDSPGYEQYF | TGTGCCAGCATAGGGGACAGCCCGGGGTACGAGCAGTACTTC